The TCR beta chain under discussion was sequenced for a study of shared clonotypes between healthy human individuals. Whole-study context: Every donor yielded three CD4 naive, three CD4 memory, two CD8 naive and one CD8 memory plate. Broader study findings: Only blood samples were collected, and tissue repertoires likely differ. Represented diversity (both genetic and exposure-history) was limited by the small number of donors. All-four-donor shared clonotypes had higher generation probabilities than non-shared clonotypes did.

TCRdb's table, derived via immunoSEQ multiplex PCR, lists solely in-frame clones and lacks some. This table has a few million clones, under 95% appearing once. The V gene lost 3 bases and the J gene lost 2 bases, with 18 bases spanning the gap. The CDR3 is 17 amino acids. Germline V gives CDR1 MDHEN, CDR2 SYDVKM. On this clone: Its cognate antigen is unknown.

The clonotype was recovered from a man younger than 35 in good health. Some clones in this sample may be carry-over from other donors' samples. The sample comprised naive CD4+ T cells from PBMCs. Noted subset: CD45RA+ positively selected. The rearrangement links TRBV28 to TRBJ2-3; weak D call: TRBD2 (6 bases). The CDR3 DNA follows: TGTGCCAGCAGTTTGACGGAGGGACGCCGTTACACAGATACGCAGTATTTT. Protein product: CASSLTEGRRYTDTQYF.